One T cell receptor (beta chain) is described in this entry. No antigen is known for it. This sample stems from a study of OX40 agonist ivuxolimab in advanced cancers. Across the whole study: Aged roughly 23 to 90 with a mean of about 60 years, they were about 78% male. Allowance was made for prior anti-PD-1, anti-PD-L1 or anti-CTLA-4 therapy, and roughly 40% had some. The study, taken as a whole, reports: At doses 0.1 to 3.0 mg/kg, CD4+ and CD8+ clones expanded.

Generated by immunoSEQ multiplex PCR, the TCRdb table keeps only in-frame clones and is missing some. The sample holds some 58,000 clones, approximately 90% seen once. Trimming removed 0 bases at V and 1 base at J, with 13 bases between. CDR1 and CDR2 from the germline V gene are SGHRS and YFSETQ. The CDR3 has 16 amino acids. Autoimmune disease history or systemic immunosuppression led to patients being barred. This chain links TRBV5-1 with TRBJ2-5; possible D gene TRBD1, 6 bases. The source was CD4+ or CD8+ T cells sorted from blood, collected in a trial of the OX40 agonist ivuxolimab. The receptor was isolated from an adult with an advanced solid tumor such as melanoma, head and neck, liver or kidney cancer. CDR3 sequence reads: CASSLGSGALQETQYF. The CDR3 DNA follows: TGCGCCAGCAGCTTGGGGTCAGGGGCCCTCCAAGAGACCCAGTACTTC.